This T cell receptor beta chain originates from a study of blood T cell repertoires in COVID-19. Germline lookup yields CDR1 LNHDA and CDR2 SQIVND (reference sequence). This CDR3 is built from 13 residues. V shed 6 bases and J 6 bases; nucleotides not matched to a gene: 4. TCRdb's copy holds only in-frame clones and misses some; the assay was immunoSEQ multiplex PCR. Of under 250,000 clones in the sample, 82% are singletons; the top ten hold more than 10%. The sample was peripheral blood. The clonotype originates from a woman aged 40 to 50 with acute or convalescent COVID-19. The chain recombines TRBV19 with TRBJ2-3; 9 positions match TRBD2. The CDR3 region has the DNA TGTGCCAGTAGACTAGCGGGCATGGATACGCAGTATTTT. Protein product: CASRLAGMDTQYF.